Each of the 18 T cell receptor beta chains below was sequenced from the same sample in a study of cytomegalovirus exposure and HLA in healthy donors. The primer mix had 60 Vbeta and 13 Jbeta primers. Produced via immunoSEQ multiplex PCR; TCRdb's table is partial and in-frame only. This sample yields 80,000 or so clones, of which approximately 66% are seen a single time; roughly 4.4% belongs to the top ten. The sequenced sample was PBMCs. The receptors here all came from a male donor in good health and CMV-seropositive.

In DNA, the CDR3 is TGTGCCAGCAGTCTACAGGGGGCGTCCACTGAAGCTTTCTTT. Residues: CASSLQGASTEAFF. This rearrangement joins TRBV14 to TRBJ1-1; 9 nucleotides line up with TRBD1. The CDR3 is made up of 14 amino acids. J was trimmed by 4 bases and V by 6 bases; bases with no gene match: 6. Germline V gene sequence: CDR1 SGHDN, CDR2 FVKESK.

This chain's CDR3 is CASSADRVYGYTF. The DNA for the CDR3 is TGTGCCAGCAGTGCGGACAGGGTCTATGGCTACACCTTC. The chain is built from TRBV6-5 and TRBJ1-2; 8 bases fit TRBD1. This CDR3 is built from 13 residues. Germline CDR1 and CDR2: MNHEY and SVGAGI. The ends lost 5 bases at V and 4 bases at J; junction bases unmatched: 3.

The DNA of the CDR3 is TGCAGCGTTGATGGAGGGGCTGGGGCCAACGTCCTGACTTTC. The encoded protein is CSVDGGAGANVLTF. The V call is TRBV29-1, the J call TRBJ2-6, with TRBD2 as a possible D gene (6 bases). Germline V gene sequence: CDR1 SQVTM, CDR2 ANQGSEA. The CDR3 contains 14 residues. The V and J ends lost 3 bases and 2 bases respectively, with 8 bases between them.

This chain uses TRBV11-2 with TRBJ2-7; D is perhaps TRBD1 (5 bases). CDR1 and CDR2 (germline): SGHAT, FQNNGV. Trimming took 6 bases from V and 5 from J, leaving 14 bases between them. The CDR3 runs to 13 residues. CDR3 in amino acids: CASRPRAQDEQYF. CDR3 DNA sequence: TGTGCCAGCAGGCCCAGGGCCCAGGACGAGCAGTACTTC.

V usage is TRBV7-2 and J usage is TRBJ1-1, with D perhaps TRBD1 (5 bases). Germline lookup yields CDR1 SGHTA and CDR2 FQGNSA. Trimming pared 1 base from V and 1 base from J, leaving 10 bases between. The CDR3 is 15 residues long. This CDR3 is CASSLERDGNTEAFF. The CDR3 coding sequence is TGTGCCAGCAGCTTAGAGCGGGACGGGAACACTGAAGCTTTCTTT.

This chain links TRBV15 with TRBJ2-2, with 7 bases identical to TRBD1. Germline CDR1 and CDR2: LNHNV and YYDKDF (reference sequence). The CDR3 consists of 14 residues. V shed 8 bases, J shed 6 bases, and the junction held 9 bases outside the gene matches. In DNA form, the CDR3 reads TGTGCCACCGCCCGTGACAGGGTGGCCGGGGAGCTGTTTTTT. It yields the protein CATARDRVAGELFF.

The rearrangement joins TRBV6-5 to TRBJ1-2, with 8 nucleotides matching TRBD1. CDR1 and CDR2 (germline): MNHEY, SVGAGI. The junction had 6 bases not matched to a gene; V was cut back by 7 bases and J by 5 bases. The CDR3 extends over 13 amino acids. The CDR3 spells CASTETGGYGYTF. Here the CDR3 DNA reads TGTGCCAGCACCGAAACAGGGGGTTATGGCTACACCTTC.

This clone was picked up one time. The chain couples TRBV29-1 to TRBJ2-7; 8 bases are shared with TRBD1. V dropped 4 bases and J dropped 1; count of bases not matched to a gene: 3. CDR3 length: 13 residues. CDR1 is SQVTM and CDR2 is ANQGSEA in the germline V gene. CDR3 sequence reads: CSVVQGVSYEQYF. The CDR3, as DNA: TGCAGCGTTGTACAGGGGGTTTCCTACGAGCAGTACTTC.

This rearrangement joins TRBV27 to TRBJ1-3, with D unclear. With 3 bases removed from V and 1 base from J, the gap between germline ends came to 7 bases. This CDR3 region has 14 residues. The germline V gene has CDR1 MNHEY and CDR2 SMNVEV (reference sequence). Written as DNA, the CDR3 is TGTGCCAGCAGTTTCGGTGGTTCTGGAAACACCATATATTTT. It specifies CASSFGGSGNTIYF.

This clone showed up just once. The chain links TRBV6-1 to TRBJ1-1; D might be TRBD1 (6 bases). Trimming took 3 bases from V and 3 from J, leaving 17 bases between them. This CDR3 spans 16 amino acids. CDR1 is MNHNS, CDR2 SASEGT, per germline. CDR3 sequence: CASSEVPGEGDTEAFF. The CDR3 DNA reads TGTGCCAGCAGTGAGGTTCCGGGGGAGGGGGACACTGAAGCTTTCTTT.

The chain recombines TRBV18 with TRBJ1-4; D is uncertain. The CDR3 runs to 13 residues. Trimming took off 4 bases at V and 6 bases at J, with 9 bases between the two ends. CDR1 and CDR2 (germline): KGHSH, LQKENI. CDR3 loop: CASSLARDEKLFF. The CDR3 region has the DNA TGTGCCAGCTCACTAGCGCGAGATGAAAAACTGTTTTTT.

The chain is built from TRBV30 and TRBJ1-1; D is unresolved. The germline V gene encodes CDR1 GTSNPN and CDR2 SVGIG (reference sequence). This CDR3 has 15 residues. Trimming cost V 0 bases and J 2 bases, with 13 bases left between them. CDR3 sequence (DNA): TGTGCCTGGAGTGTATTGAACAGCCGAAACACTGAAGCTTTCTTT. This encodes CAWSVLNSRNTEAFF.

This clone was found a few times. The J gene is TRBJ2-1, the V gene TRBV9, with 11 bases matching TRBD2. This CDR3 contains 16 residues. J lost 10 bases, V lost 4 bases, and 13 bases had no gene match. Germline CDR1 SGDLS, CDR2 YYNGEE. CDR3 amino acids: CASSPGTSGGKGEQFF. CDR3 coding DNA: TGTGCCAGCAGCCCAGGGACTAGCGGTGGTAAGGGCGAGCAGTTCTTC.

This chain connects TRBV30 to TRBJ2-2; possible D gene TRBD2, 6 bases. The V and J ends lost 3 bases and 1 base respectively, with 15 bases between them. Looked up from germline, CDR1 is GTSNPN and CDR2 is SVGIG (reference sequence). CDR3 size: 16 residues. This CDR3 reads CAWRPLRGLNTGELFF. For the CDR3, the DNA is TGTGCCTGGAGACCCCTTCGGGGGTTGAACACCGGGGAGCTGTTTTTT.

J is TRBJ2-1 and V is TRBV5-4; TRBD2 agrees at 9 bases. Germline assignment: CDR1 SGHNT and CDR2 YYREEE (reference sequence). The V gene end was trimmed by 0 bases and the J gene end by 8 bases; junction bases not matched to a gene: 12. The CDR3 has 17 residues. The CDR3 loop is CASSLASGSGGPHEQFF. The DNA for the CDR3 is TGTGCCAGCAGCTTGGCATCGGGTAGCGGGGGTCCGCATGAGCAGTTCTTC. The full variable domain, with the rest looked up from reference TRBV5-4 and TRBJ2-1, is ETGVTQSPTHLIKTRGQQVTLRCSSQSGHNTVSWYQQALGQGPQFIFQYYREEENGRGNFPPRFSGLQFPNYSSELNVNALELDDSALYLCASSLASGSGGPHEQFFGPGTRLTVL.

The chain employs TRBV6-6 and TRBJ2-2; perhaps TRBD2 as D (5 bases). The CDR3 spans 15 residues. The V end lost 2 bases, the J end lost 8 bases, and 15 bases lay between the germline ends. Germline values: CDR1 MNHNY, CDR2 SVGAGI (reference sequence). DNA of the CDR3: TGTGCCAGCAGTTACCCGCCCGGGGTGGGGGGGGAGCTGTTTTTT. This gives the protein CASSYPPGVGGELFF.

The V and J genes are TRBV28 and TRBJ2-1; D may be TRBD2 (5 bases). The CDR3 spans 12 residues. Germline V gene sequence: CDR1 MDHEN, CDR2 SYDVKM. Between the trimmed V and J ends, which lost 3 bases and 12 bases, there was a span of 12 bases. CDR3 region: CASSLDPRGQFF. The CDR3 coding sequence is TGTGCCAGCAGTTTGGACCCACGGGGGCAGTTCTTC.

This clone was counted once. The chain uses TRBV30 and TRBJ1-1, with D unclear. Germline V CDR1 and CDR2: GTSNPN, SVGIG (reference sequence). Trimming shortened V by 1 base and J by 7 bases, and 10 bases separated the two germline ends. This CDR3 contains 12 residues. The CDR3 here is CAWSATVDEAFF. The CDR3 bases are TGTGCCTGGAGTGCAACAGTGGATGAAGCTTTCTTT.